The 17 T cell receptor beta chains below were found in one sample sequenced in a study of technical replicates of blood from a handful of donors. Some clones are missing from TCRdb's copy, which holds only in-frame ones; the method was immunoSEQ multiplex PCR. The table lists 100,000 or so clones, 96% of them singletons. The sequencing sample was made of T cells isolated from PBMCs. These receptor sequences come from a human donor in good health.

The V and J genes are TRBV27 and TRBJ1-2; possible D gene TRBD1, 5 bases. V was shortened by 5 bases and J by 3 bases, with 13 bases between the two germline ends. Germline CDR1 and CDR2: MNHEY and SMNVEV (reference sequence). This CDR3 is built from 14 residues. The DNA of the CDR3 is TGTGCCAGCAGTCGGGCCGACAGTTACTATGGCTACACCTTC. Encoded protein: CASSRADSYYGYTF.

V usage is TRBV5-4 and J usage is TRBJ1-5; D is undetermined. V was clipped by 4 bases and J by 3 bases, with 8 bases between them. The CDR3 covers 13 residues. The germline gives CDR1 SGHNT, CDR2 YYREEE (reference sequence). The CDR3 bases are TGTGCCAGCAGCCTAGATTACAATCAGCCCCAGCATTTT. Protein sequence: CASSLDYNQPQHF.

The V gene is TRBV9, the J gene TRBJ1-5; 8 nucleotides align to TRBD1. The CDR3 is 15 amino acids. The V gene end was trimmed by 3 bases and the J gene end by 6 bases; junction bases not matched to a gene: 8. Germline values: CDR1 SGDLS, CDR2 YYNGEE. In DNA, the CDR3 is TGTGCCAGCAGCGCGGGGACAGGCCCCAGTCAGCCCCAGCATTTT. This codes for CASSAGTGPSQPQHF.

For the CDR3, the DNA is TGCGCCAGCACCGCAGACAGGGGGCAGAGCGAGCAGTACTTC. The encoded protein is CASTADRGQSEQYF. The chain joins TRBV4-1 to TRBJ2-7; 10 nucleotides match TRBD1. The trim removed 7 bases at V and 6 bases at J, leaving 9 bases unmatched. This CDR3 has 14 residues. From germline, CDR1 is MGHRA and CDR2 YSYEKL.

V is TRBV10-3 and J is TRBJ2-1; D might be TRBD2 (5 bases). Per the germline V gene, CDR1 is ENHRY and CDR2 is SYGVKD. The CDR3 consists of 16 residues. V lost 4 bases to trimming and J lost 2 bases, with 15 bases between them. This chain's CDR3 is CAISGVSSQTYNEQFF. CDR3 coding DNA: TGTGCCATCAGTGGGGTGTCTAGCCAAACCTACAATGAGCAGTTCTTC.

This chain connects TRBV9 to TRBJ1-2; D is undetermined. Germline lookup yields CDR1 SGDLS and CDR2 YYNGEE. Trimming removed 3 bases at V and 10 bases at J, with 10 bases between. The CDR3 runs to 11 residues. DNA for the CDR3: TGTGCCAGCAGCGGGGCGGGTGTCTACACCTTC. Translating it yields CASSGAGVYTF.

J is TRBJ2-1 and V is TRBV6-1; D uncertain. V lost 3 bases, J lost 1 base, and 7 bases lay in between. Germline-derived CDR1 and CDR2 are MNHNS and SASEGT. The CDR3 runs 14 residues. CDR3 residues: CASSDSRSYNEQFF. The DNA for the CDR3 is TGTGCCAGCAGTGACTCTAGATCCTACAATGAGCAGTTCTTC.

The chain is built from TRBV15 and TRBJ2-7, with D possibly matching TRBD2 (6 bases). CDR1 and CDR2 (germline): LNHNV, YYDKDF (reference sequence). V gave up 0 bases and J gave up 3 bases, with 12 bases separating them. CDR3 size: 15 residues. CDR3 sequence: CATSRDAGRLYEQYF. The CDR3 nucleotides read TGTGCCACCAGCAGAGATGCGGGACGACTCTACGAGCAGTACTTC.

The rearrangement links TRBV7-9 to TRBJ1-1; 8 nucleotides agree with TRBD1. Trimming took 1 base from V and 5 from J; bases not matched to a gene: 6. This CDR3 region has 15 residues. The V gene's germline CDR1 is SEHNR and CDR2 FQNEAQ (reference sequence). DNA for the CDR3: TGTGCCAGCAGCTTAGTTACAGGGGGAAGAACTGAAGCTTTCTTT. Its protein product is CASSLVTGGRTEAFF.

This clone was detected once. This chain links TRBV11-3 with TRBJ1-5; D might be TRBD1 (5 bases). The CDR3 is 13 amino acids. V lost 0 bases, J lost 6 bases, and 6 bases lay in between. The germline V gene encodes CDR1 SGHNT and CDR2 YENEEA. CDR3 sequence reads: CASSLEGGQPQHF. The CDR3 DNA sequence: TGTGCCAGCAGCTTAGAGGGGGGTCAGCCCCAGCATTTT.

The rearrangement joins TRBV5-6 to TRBJ2-7; perhaps TRBD1 as D (6 bases). V lost 1 base and J lost 2, with 19 bases in between. The germline V gene has CDR1 SGHDT and CDR2 YYEEEE. The CDR3 is made up of 17 amino acids. The CDR3 loop reads CASSLISRGPPPYEQYF. CDR3 coding DNA: TGTGCCAGCAGCTTGATAAGCAGGGGTCCTCCCCCCTACGAGCAGTACTTC.

The CDR3 spells CASSFGGNRNYGYTF. The CDR3 nucleotides read TGTGCCAGCAGTTTCGGGGGGAACCGAAACTATGGCTACACCTTC. The V call is TRBV28, the J call TRBJ1-2; TRBD1 might be the D (5 bases). The CDR3 spans 15 residues. V was clipped by 3 bases and J by 2 bases, with 13 bases between them. Germline V CDR1 and CDR2: MDHEN, SYDVKM.

J is TRBJ1-2 and V is TRBV2; 7 nucleotides line up with TRBD1. From germline, CDR1 is SNHLY and CDR2 FYNNEI. The ends lost 7 bases at V and 8 bases at J; junction bases unmatched: 4. The CDR3 has 11 amino acids. The CDR3 reads CASNEGQGYTF. The CDR3 nucleotides are TGTGCCAGCAACGAGGGACAGGGCTACACCTTC.

The chain employs TRBV7-2 and TRBJ2-7; 15 bases fit TRBD2. Germline assignment: CDR1 SGHTA and CDR2 FQGNSA. The CDR3 extends over 17 amino acids. Trimming cost V 4 bases and J 4 bases; bases outside gene matches: 8. In DNA, the CDR3 is TGTGCCAGCAGCTACTCCGGGACTAGCGGGGGGAGGTACGAGCAGTACTTC. This translates into CASSYSGTSGGRYEQYF.

This clone was counted only a few times. The V gene is TRBV30, the J gene TRBJ1-1, with a tentative D call TRBD1 (6 bases). Germline CDR1 GTSNPN, CDR2 SVGIG (reference sequence). The CDR3 sequence is 13 residues long. The CDR3, as DNA: TGTGCGGGGACGGGGGGGCAAGGGACTGAAGCTTTCTTT. This gives the protein CAGTGGQGTEAFF.

J is TRBJ2-1 and V is TRBV7-2; 11 positions match TRBD2. Germline trimming cut 5 bases from V and 10 bases from J; bases unmatched to any gene: 4. In germline, CDR1 is SGHTA, CDR2 FQGNSA. The length of the CDR3 is 13 residues. DNA for the CDR3: TGTGCCAGCAGCCCAGGGACTAGCGGAGAGCAGTTCTTC. It is translated as CASSPGTSGEQFF.

V usage is TRBV9 and J usage is TRBJ2-5; 7 nucleotides line up with TRBD1. Per germline, CDR1 SGDLS and CDR2 YYNGEE. Losses at the gene ends were 4 bases for V and 1 base for J; bases not matched to a gene: 4. This CDR3 has 14 amino acids. CDR3 loop: CASSSGQLQETQYF. The DNA for the CDR3 is TGTGCCAGCAGCTCGGGACAGCTCCAAGAGACCCAGTACTTC.